The 10 T cell receptor beta chains listed next were all sequenced from one sample in a study of breast tumors, draining lymph nodes, adjacent tissues. Breast cancer patients provided tissue from their axillary draining lymph nodes. MiXCR was run by TCRdb on the multiplex PCR reads, yielding one entry per CDR3 protein. This sample has 85,000 to 130,000 distinct CDR3 sequences; approximately 22% occur once, and the top ten carry 1% to 1.5%. The sample consisted of axillary lymph node tissue. The receptors come from a female donor with breast cancer. Some clones in this sample may be carry-over from other donors' samples.

This clonotype was detected many times. This chain links TRBV5-1 with TRBJ2-1; the match to TRBD2 covers 14 bases. CDR1 SGHRS and CDR2 YFSETQ come from the germline V gene. The CDR3 is made up of 17 amino acids. The V and J ends lost 1 base and 8 bases, in that order; junction bases with no gene match: 8. The CDR3 DNA sequence: TGCGCCAGCAGCTTGCTCCCGGGACTAGCGGGAGAAGATGAGCAGTTCTTC. It encodes CASSLLPGLAGEDEQFF.

This clonotype was seen once. The conserved phenylalanine or tryptophan normally closing the CDR3 is absent here, so this likely arose from a read error. V is TRBV28 and J is TRBJ2-5; D remains ambiguous. The CDR3 extends over 14 amino acids. Trimming shortened V by 2 bases and J by 4 bases, and 11 bases separated the two germline ends. Germline lookup yields CDR1 MDHEN and CDR2 SYDVKM. DNA of the CDR3: TGTGCCAGCAGTTTAATCCAGACGCGAGAGACCCAGTACCTC. Translation gives CASSLIQTRETQYL.

This clonotype has a count of ten or more. The rearrangement joins TRBV6-5 to TRBJ1-2; D might be TRBD1 (6 bases). Germline V gene lookup returns CDR1 MNHEY and CDR2 SVGAGI. Trimming took 7 bases from V and 8 from J, leaving 11 bases between them. This CDR3 region has 11 residues. This CDR3 reads CASKGGYGYTF. The CDR3 DNA reads as TGTGCCAGCAAGGGGGGGTACGGCTACACCTTC.

This clonotype was found a few times. The chain couples TRBV18 to TRBJ1-5; maybe TRBD1 (5 bases). The V gene lost 5 bases and the J gene lost 4 bases, with 12 bases spanning the gap. CDR1 is KGHSH and CDR2 is LQKENI in the germline V gene. The CDR3 is 14 residues long. CDR3 in DNA: TGTGCCAGCTCAGCGACAGAGGCTAATCAGCCCCAGCATTTT. It yields the protein CASSATEANQPQHF.

This clonotype appeared many times. This chain joins TRBV10-2 and TRBJ2-7; 7 positions match TRBD2. The CDR3 is 13 residues long. With V trimmed by 7 bases and J by 3 bases, 6 bases remained unmatched. The germline V gene encodes CDR1 WSHSY and CDR2 SAAADI. The DNA of the CDR3 is TGCGCCAGCATTGGGGAGGGAGGCTACGAGCAGTACTTC. Translation: CASIGEGGYEQYF.

This clonotype was seen many times. This chain joins TRBV19 and TRBJ1-3; D might be TRBD1 (6 bases). Germline CDR1 and CDR2: LNHDA and SQIVND (reference sequence). Trimming shortened V by 7 bases and J by 10 bases, and 20 bases separated the two germline ends. The CDR3 length is 14 residues. The CDR3 loop reads CASNGAGLQGTIYF. The CDR3, as DNA: TGTGCCAGTAATGGGGCAGGCCTCCAGGGGACCATATATTTT.

As concerns this clonotype: A single base separates this from a much larger clone, so it may be a read error. This rearrangement joins TRBV9 to TRBJ2-2; TRBD2 aligns across 10 bases. This CDR3 contains 16 residues. The V segment lost 1 base and the J segment 7 bases; nucleotides outside the gene matches: 7. Germline CDR1 and CDR2: SGDLS and YYNGEE. The CDR3 sequence is CASSVTTSGVSGELFF. The CDR3 DNA sequence: TGTGCCAGCAGCGTAACTACTAGCGGGGTTAGCGGGGAGCTGTTTTTT.

Many counts were recorded for this clonotype. The V call is TRBV27, the J call TRBJ2-1; D ambiguous. V gave up 5 bases and J gave up 3 bases, with 11 bases separating them. CDR1 MNHEY and CDR2 SMNVEV come from the germline V gene (reference sequence). The CDR3 is made up of 14 amino acids. The CDR3 is CASSATVLYNEQFF. The CDR3 nucleotides read TGTGCCAGCAGTGCCACCGTACTCTACAATGAGCAGTTCTTC.

V is TRBV19 and J is TRBJ2-7; TRBD2 is a possible D gene (6 bases). Germline V gives CDR1 LNHDA, CDR2 SQIVND (reference sequence). The CDR3 has 15 amino acids. V gave up 5 bases and J gave up 2 bases, with 16 bases separating them. The CDR3 sequence is CASSLSSGLTYEQYF. The DNA of the CDR3 is TGTGCCAGTAGTCTGTCGTCGGGACTTACCTACGAGCAGTACTTC. Complete variable domain (other parts from reference TRBV19 and TRBJ2-7): DGGITQSPKYLFRKEGQNVTLSCEQNLNHDAMYWYRQDPGQGLRLIYYSQIVNDFQKGDIAEGYSVSREKKESFPLTVTSAQKNPTAFYLCASSLSSGLTYEQYFGPGTRLTVT.

This clonotype was detected many times. V usage is TRBV7-2 and J usage is TRBJ2-4, with D perhaps TRBD2 (6 bases). The CDR3 length is 13 residues. The germline V and J ends were trimmed by 5 bases and 7 bases, with 12 bases remaining between them. Germline loops: CDR1 SGHTA, CDR2 FQGNSA. CDR3: CASSTSRGNIQYF. CDR3 DNA sequence: TGTGCCAGCAGCACCAGCCGGGGGAACATTCAGTACTTC.